The 14 T cell receptor beta chains presented below share a single source sample, sequenced in a study of cytotoxic CD8 clonotypes in ibrutinib-treated CLL. The table came from immunoSEQ multiplex PCR; TCRdb's copy has only in-frame clones and leaves some out. Among about 92,000 clones listed, around 77% were seen once. Sequenced material: PBMCs, taken after 24 months of ibrutinib treatment. These receptor sequences come from a human donor with chronic lymphocytic leukemia.

This chain links TRBV30 with TRBJ1-4; 9 nucleotides match TRBD1. Trimming cost V 3 bases and J 7 bases; bases outside gene matches: 9. The CDR3 runs to 15 residues. Germline loops: CDR1 GTSNPN, CDR2 SVGIG (reference sequence). The CDR3 DNA sequence: TGTGCCTGGAGGCCATCGACAGGGGGATTTGAAAAACTGTTTTTT. The encoded protein is CAWRPSTGGFEKLFF.

Here the CDR3 reads CASRRGGVPLAGANVLTF. CDR3 DNA sequence: TGTGCCAGCAGGCGTGGAGGGGTCCCTTTGGCGGGGGCCAACGTCCTGACTTTC. The chain recombines TRBV27 with TRBJ2-6, with a weak D call TRBD2 (6 bases). CDR3 length: 18 residues. Trimming removed 6 bases at V and 4 bases at J, with 22 bases between. Germline lookup yields CDR1 MNHEY and CDR2 SMNVEV (reference sequence).

The J gene is TRBJ1-3, the V gene TRBV4-1; TRBD1 is a possible D gene (5 bases). CDR3 length: 15 amino acids. Germline assignment: CDR1 MGHRA and CDR2 YSYEKL. The V and J ends lost 5 bases and 2 bases respectively, with 13 bases between them. CDR3 bases: TGCGCCAGCAGCTCTGTGGGGGGGGCTGGAAACACCATATATTTT. Encoded protein: CASSSVGGAGNTIYF.

This clone was seen a few times. V gene TRBV5-1 combines with J gene TRBJ1-1; the match to TRBD1 covers 8 bases. Germline V gene data show CDR1 as SGHRS and CDR2 as YFSETQ. CDR3 length: 14 residues. The V gene end was trimmed by 4 bases and the J gene end by 3 bases; junction bases not matched to a gene: 5. In nucleotides, the CDR3 is TGCGCCAGCAGCCCCTGGACAGGGTACACTGAAGCTTTCTTT. Its translation is CASSPWTGYTEAFF.

The rearrangement uses TRBV5-1 and TRBJ2-7; either TRBD1 or TRBD2 may fit D (6 bases each). Germline V lookup: CDR1 SGHRS, CDR2 YFSETQ. The germline V and J ends were trimmed by 5 bases and 4 bases, with 16 bases remaining between them. The CDR3 has 14 residues. The CDR3 loop reads CASRPIEGGYEQYF. DNA of the CDR3: TGCGCCAGCAGACCAATAGAGGGGGGTTACGAGCAGTACTTC.

Concerning this clone itself: This sample includes further DNA sequences coding for the same CDR3. V gene TRBV18 combines with J gene TRBJ2-7; D unclear. CDR3 size: 14 residues. CDR1 and CDR2 (germline): KGHSH, LQKENI. Deletions cut 0 bases from V and 0 bases from J, with 6 bases between. The CDR3 DNA is TGTGCCAGCTCACCACCGGCAGGCTCCTACGAGCAGTACTTC. This sequence encodes CASSPPAGSYEQYF.

V is TRBV29-1 and J is TRBJ2-7; tentative D call: TRBD2 (5 bases). From germline, CDR1 is SQVTM and CDR2 ANQGSEA. The CDR3 extends over 12 amino acids. Trimming shortened V by 3 bases and J by 4 bases, and 10 bases separated the two germline ends. CDR3 in DNA: TGCAGCGTTGAGGAGGACGGTTACGAGCAGTACTTC. Amino acid sequence: CSVEEDGYEQYF.

The chain employs TRBV6-6 and TRBJ1-2, with D hard to call. Trimming stripped 10 bases from V and 6 bases from J, with 12 bases between. The CDR3 is 11 amino acids. Germline V gene lookup returns CDR1 MNHNY and CDR2 SVGAGI (reference sequence). The CDR3: CATFLPHGYTF. The CDR3 nucleotides read TGTGCCACCTTCCTGCCCCATGGCTACACCTTC.

The V gene is TRBV29-1, the J gene TRBJ2-1; unclear D gene. The CDR3 runs to 13 residues. CDR1 is SQVTM, CDR2 ANQGSEA, per germline. Trimming removed 6 bases at V and 1 base at J, with 10 bases between. The CDR3 loop reads CSVYGRSYNEQFF. CDR3 bases: TGCAGCGTGTATGGGCGATCCTACAATGAGCAGTTCTTC.

This clone showed up just a few times. The chain recombines TRBV27 with TRBJ1-2; D is unresolved. This CDR3 region has 13 residues. CDR1 MNHEY and CDR2 SMNVEV come from the germline V gene (reference sequence). V was clipped by 3 bases and J by 2 bases, with 7 bases between them. The CDR3 region has the DNA TGTGCCAGCAGTTTTAAATCCAACTATGGCTACACCTTC. Amino acid sequence: CASSFKSNYGYTF.

The chain uses TRBV28 and TRBJ1-4; 8 bases fit TRBD1. Germline V gives CDR1 MDHEN, CDR2 SYDVKM. Trimming at V came to 6 bases and at J to 0 bases, leaving 15 bases not matched to a gene. The CDR3 sequence is 19 residues long. CDR3 in DNA: TGTGCCAGCAGCCCTAGGACAGGGTTACGACAAGCAACTAATGAAAAACTGTTTTTT. It specifies CASSPRTGLRQATNEKLFF. Together with reference TRBV28 and TRBJ1-4, the CDR3 gives the full variable domain: DVKVTQSSRYLVKRTGEKVFLECVQDMDHENMFWYRQDPGLGLRLIYFSYDVKMKEKGDIPEGYSVSREKKERFSLILESASTNQTSMYLCASSPRTGLRQATNEKLFFGSGTQLSVL.

The genes are TRBV7-9 and TRBJ2-2, with a tentative D call TRBD1 (6 bases). Germline lookup yields CDR1 SEHNR and CDR2 FQNEAQ (reference sequence). The CDR3 contains 14 residues. V gave up 2 bases and J gave up 7 bases, with 11 bases separating them. The DNA of the CDR3 is TGTGCCAGCAGCTTATACAGGGCTGGCGGGGAGCTGTTTTTT. Amino acid sequence: CASSLYRAGGELFF.

V gene TRBV4-3 combines with J gene TRBJ1-2; 7 bases are a match to TRBD1. Germline V gene sequence: CDR1 LGHNA, CDR2 YSLEER. Trimming removed 0 bases from V and 1 base from J; junction bases left unmatched: 5. CDR3 length equals 16 residues. The chain's CDR3 is CASSQDRQGVNYGYTF. The CDR3 DNA sequence: TGCGCCAGCAGCCAAGATAGACAGGGTGTTAACTATGGCTACACCTTC.

The chain recombines TRBV4-1 with TRBJ2-7; unclear D gene. Germline V gene lookup returns CDR1 MGHRA and CDR2 YSYEKL. Trimming stripped 0 bases from V and 3 bases from J, with 15 bases between. This CDR3 comprises 16 residues. The DNA for the CDR3 is TGCGCCAGCAGCCAAGATGGCTACGGCGGAAACTACGAGCAGTACTTC. Protein: CASSQDGYGGNYEQYF.